Listed here are 26 T cell receptor beta chains from one sample, sequenced in a study of blood T cell repertoires in COVID-19. The table came from immunoSEQ multiplex PCR; TCRdb's copy has only in-frame clones and leaves some out. The profile shows under 250,000 clones, about 91% of them singletons. Specimen: peripheral blood. Receptors were obtained from a woman aged 40-49 years with acute or convalescent COVID-19.

The genes are TRBV6-5 and TRBJ1-2, with D perhaps TRBD1 (5 bases). Trimming cost V 10 bases and J 4 bases, with 16 bases left between them. The germline V gene has CDR1 MNHEY and CDR2 SVGAGI. The CDR3 is 13 residues long. DNA for the CDR3: TGTGCCACCATAAGGGGTTTTGGCTATGGCTACACCTTC. Translating it yields CATIRGFGYGYTF.

The rearrangement joins TRBV3-1 (or the pseudogene TRBV3-2) to TRBJ1-1; D may be TRBD1 (5 bases). CDR1 and CDR2 from the germline V gene are LGHDT and YNNKEL (reference sequence). CDR3 length equals 12 residues. V lost 4 bases and J 4 bases, leaving 7 bases between the germline ends. In DNA form, the CDR3 reads TGTGCCAGCAGCCGAAGGGGCACTGAAGCTTTCTTT. Amino acid sequence: CASSRRGTEAFF.

Comments on this clone: The sample has other DNA sequences that encode this CDR3 too. The chain links TRBV2 to TRBJ2-2, with 8 positions matching TRBD2. Germline V gene lookup returns CDR1 SNHLY and CDR2 FYNNEI. The ends lost 2 bases at V and 5 bases at J; junction bases unmatched: 4. This CDR3 is 15 amino acids long. CDR3 residues: CASSERGGGTGELFF. The CDR3 bases are TGTGCCAGCAGTGAACGTGGCGGGGGGACCGGGGAGCTGTTTTTT.

This clone was recorded only once. The CDR3, as DNA: TGCGCCAGCAGCTTGACTAGCGGGGGGGCCTTCTGGGAGCTGTTTTTT. It translates to CASSLTSGGAFWELFF. The chain links TRBV5-1 to TRBJ2-2; TRBD2 aligns across 13 bases. V trimming: 1 base; J trimming: 9 bases; junction bases outside the gene matches: 6. Germline loops: CDR1 SGHRS, CDR2 YFSETQ. This CDR3 contains 16 residues.

This chain links TRBV19 with TRBJ1-5, with TRBD1 matching over 11 bases. CDR1 and CDR2 from the germline V gene are LNHDA and SQIVND (reference sequence). The CDR3 contains 17 residues. V was clipped by 5 bases and J by 1 base; unmatched bases: 7. The DNA of the CDR3 is TGTGCCAGTAGTCCGGGACAGGGGGGTTTGAGCAATCAGCCCCAGCATTTT. This codes for CASSPGQGGLSNQPQHF.

This sequence joins TRBV10-3 and TRBJ2-5; 13 positions agree with TRBD2. V shed 8 bases, J shed 5 bases, and the junction held 11 bases outside the gene matches. Per germline, CDR1 ENHRY and CDR2 SYGVKD. This CDR3 region has 16 residues. The CDR3 loop reads CAISTTLAGGQETQYF. In nucleotides, the CDR3 is TGTGCCATCTCAACTACACTAGCGGGGGGGCAGGAGACCCAGTACTTC.

This clone has a single count. This chain links TRBV7-9 with TRBJ1-1; TRBD1 agrees at 10 bases. From germline, CDR1 is SEHNR and CDR2 FQNEAQ (reference sequence). V shed 7 bases and J 5 bases; nucleotides not matched to a gene: 7. This CDR3 has 14 amino acids. The CDR3 region has the DNA TGTGCCAGCAAGATACGGGGACAGGGGACTGAAGCTTTCTTT. Protein product: CASKIRGQGTEAFF.

The rearrangement links TRBV5-6 to TRBJ1-3, with D unresolved. The CDR3 is 15 amino acids. V dropped 1 base and J dropped 1 base, with 9 bases sitting between them. The germline gives CDR1 SGHDT, CDR2 YYEEEE. The CDR3 DNA sequence: TGTGCCAGCAGCTTGATCTCGCGGTCTGGAAACACCATATATTTT. Translation gives CASSLISRSGNTIYF.

The chain is built from TRBV10-3 and TRBJ1-1, with 8 positions matching TRBD1. V was clipped by 10 bases and J by 1 base; unmatched bases: 8. The germline V gene has CDR1 ENHRY and CDR2 SYGVKD. The CDR3 contains 14 residues. CDR3 DNA: TGTGCCACCGGACAGGGCGCTACGAACACTGAAGCTTTCTTT. Amino acid sequence: CATGQGATNTEAFF.

The CDR3 nucleotides read TGTGCCAGTAGGGCCCCGGGACAGGGGGGCTATGGCTACACCTTC. As protein: CASRAPGQGGYGYTF. The chain carries TRBV19 and TRBJ1-2; 11 positions agree with TRBD1. The CDR3 length is 15 residues. Unmatched junction bases numbered 7, after V lost 6 bases and J lost 4 bases. Germline CDR1 and CDR2: LNHDA and SQIVND (reference sequence).

V gene TRBV3-1 (or the pseudogene TRBV3-2) combines with J gene TRBJ2-1; 8 bases agree with TRBD2. This CDR3 has 15 residues. V lost 3 bases, J lost 5 bases, and 6 bases stayed unmatched. CDR1 is LGHDT and CDR2 is YNNKEL in the germline V gene (reference sequence). The CDR3 DNA reads as TGTGCCAGCAGCCAGTTAGCGGGGATTAACAATGAGCAGTTCTTC. Its translation is CASSQLAGINNEQFF.

This chain uses TRBV5-6 with TRBJ2-7; TRBD1 aligns across 7 bases. CDR1 and CDR2 from the germline V gene are SGHDT and YYEEEE. With V trimmed by 4 bases and J by 0 bases, 10 bases remained unmatched. The CDR3 is 16 amino acids. Here the CDR3 DNA reads TGTGCCAGCAGCATCTATCTCGACAGGGACTCCTACGAGCAGTACGTC. Its protein is CASSIYLDRDSYEQYV.

This chain connects TRBV5-4 to TRBJ2-5, with D tentatively TRBD2 (6 bases). Germline V gene data show CDR1 as SGHNT and CDR2 as YYREEE (reference sequence). The CDR3 consists of 14 residues. V gave up 0 bases and J gave up 3 bases, with 9 bases separating them. This CDR3 is CASSLDPGEETQYF. The CDR3 DNA reads as TGTGCCAGCAGCTTGGATCCGGGGGAAGAGACCCAGTACTTC.

This rearrangement joins TRBV5-1 to TRBJ2-3; 11 bases agree with TRBD1. Germline CDR1 is SGHRS and CDR2 is YFSETQ. J was trimmed by 2 bases and V by 1 base; bases with no gene match: 9. The CDR3 totals 18 residues. The CDR3 DNA reads TGCGCCAGCAGCTTGCTAGCGCAGGGACAGGGGGTCACAGATACGCAGTATTTT. Protein product: CASSLLAQGQGVTDTQYF.

The V gene is TRBV3-1 (or the pseudogene TRBV3-2), the J gene TRBJ1-3; D gene unclear. This CDR3 has 14 residues. Germline V gene lookup returns CDR1 LGHDT and CDR2 YNNKEL (reference sequence). The ends were cut back, 1 base at V and 4 bases at J, with 8 bases in the middle. CDR3 sequence (DNA): TGTGCCAGCAGCCAAGGAGTACAGGGAAACACCATATATTTT. Translated: CASSQGVQGNTIYF.

V usage is TRBV28 and J usage is TRBJ1-2, with D perhaps matching TRBD1 (6 bases). V was clipped by 7 bases and J by 9 bases, with 21 bases between them. Germline loops: CDR1 MDHEN, CDR2 SYDVKM. CDR3 length: 14 amino acids. The CDR3 nucleotides read TGTGCCAGCACCTTGGACGGGTTGGGGGCGAGCTACACCTTC. This encodes CASTLDGLGASYTF.

The rearrangement links TRBV7-8 to TRBJ1-2; tentatively, D is TRBD1 (5 bases). Per the germline V gene, CDR1 is SGHVS and CDR2 is FQNEAQ. V was pared by 4 bases and J by 2 bases, with 14 bases between. This CDR3 comprises 15 residues. The CDR3 nucleotides are TGTGCCAGCAGCTCGACCAGGGTTCCGAACTATGGCTACACCTTC. This codes for CASSSTRVPNYGYTF.

V and J are TRBV27 and TRBJ1-1; no firm D call. Between the trimmed V and J ends, which lost 0 bases and 10 bases, there was a span of 18 bases. This CDR3 is 15 amino acids long. Germline V gene lookup returns CDR1 MNHEY and CDR2 SMNVEV (reference sequence). The CDR3: CASSLSRGRSKGAFF. The CDR3 nucleotides are TGTGCCAGCAGTTTATCGCGGGGAAGATCAAAAGGAGCTTTCTTT.

This clone was seen a single time. The J gene is TRBJ1-1, the V gene TRBV19, with 9 positions matching TRBD1. The CDR3 runs to 16 residues. In germline, CDR1 is LNHDA, CDR2 SQIVND (reference sequence). V shed 9 bases, J shed 5 bases, and the junction held 16 bases outside the gene matches. Written as DNA, the CDR3 is TGTGCCAGCCTACAAAGACCGGGACAGGGTCTAACTGAAGCTTTCTTT. Translated: CASLQRPGQGLTEAFF.

This chain connects TRBV10-3 to TRBJ1-6, with D perhaps matching TRBD1 (6 bases). The CDR3 totals 13 residues. The V end was cut by 11 bases, the J end by 7 bases, with 15 bases between. Per the germline V gene, CDR1 is ENHRY and CDR2 is SYGVKD. The CDR3 sequence is CAVQKDRNSPLHF. In DNA form, the CDR3 reads TGTGCCGTACAGAAGGACAGAAATTCACCCCTCCACTTT.

V is TRBV9 and J is TRBJ1-5, with D tentatively TRBD1 (6 bases). Germline V CDR1 and CDR2: SGDLS, YYNGEE. Trimming took 0 bases from V and 0 from J, leaving 7 bases between them. The CDR3 has 15 residues. The CDR3 sequence: CASSVGGHSNQPQHF. In nucleotides, the CDR3 is TGTGCCAGCAGCGTAGGGGGACATAGCAATCAGCCCCAGCATTTT.

The chain couples TRBV27 to TRBJ2-2, with D tentatively TRBD1 (5 bases). Germline V gene lookup returns CDR1 MNHEY and CDR2 SMNVEV (reference sequence). The CDR3 extends over 15 amino acids. The germline V and J ends were trimmed by 4 bases and 2 bases, with 11 bases remaining between them. CDR3 loop: CASSSLQDNTGELFF. CDR3 bases: TGTGCCAGCAGTTCACTACAGGATAACACCGGGGAGCTGTTTTTT.

V is TRBV5-4 and J is TRBJ1-2; weak D call: TRBD1 (5 bases). The CDR3 is 14 amino acids. The V gene lost 1 base and the J gene lost 2 bases, with 9 bases spanning the gap. Germline CDR1 SGHNT, CDR2 YYREEE (reference sequence). This CDR3 reads CASSLNDRNYGYTF. The CDR3 nucleotides read TGTGCCAGCAGCTTGAACGACAGAAACTATGGCTACACCTTC.

The genes are TRBV30 and TRBJ1-6; D gene unclear. The CDR3 runs 15 residues. The germline V and J ends were trimmed by 4 bases and 0 bases, with 10 bases remaining between them. Germline values: CDR1 GTSNPN, CDR2 SVGIG (reference sequence). The CDR3 coding sequence is TGTGCCTGGAACGCGAGGAGCTCCTATAATTCACCCCTCCACTTT. This gives the protein CAWNARSSYNSPLHF.

This clone appeared a few times. This same CDR3 is encoded by further DNA sequences in the sample. The chain recombines TRBV30 with TRBJ1-2, with 9 bases that match TRBD1. Germline V gives CDR1 GTSNPN, CDR2 SVGIG (reference sequence). The V gene end was trimmed by 3 bases and the J gene end by 5 bases; junction bases not matched to a gene: 7. The CDR3 consists of 14 residues. The CDR3 nucleotides read TGTGCCTGGAGCTCCGGGACAGGGTCTTATGGCTACACCTTC. Translation gives CAWSSGTGSYGYTF.

V is TRBV19 and J is TRBJ1-1, with 7 bases identical to TRBD1. Germline assignment: CDR1 LNHDA and CDR2 SQIVND (reference sequence). Trimming took 9 bases from V and 5 from J; bases not matched to a gene: 18. The CDR3 has 16 amino acids. CDR3 coding DNA: TGTGCCAGCAAAATCCAAACCAGGGGGTCAAGGACTGAAGCTTTCTTT. Amino acid sequence: CASKIQTRGSRTEAFF.